This TCR beta chain was profiled in a study of T cells in Graves' hyperthyroidism and ophthalmopathy. This clonotype showed up many times. The antigen remains undetermined. RNA transcripts served as the template for amplifying TCR beta CDR3 regions. Primed by the HTBI set, a first-round RT-PCR was run on the TCR CDR3. TCRdb reanalysed the multiplex PCR reads using MiXCR and keeps one entry per CDR3 protein. The sample has fewer than 110,000 distinct CDR3 sequences; 40% to 50% are singletons. Participants, patients aged 18 to 65, had newly diagnosed hyperthyroidism with a duration under 2 months. Clinical symptoms, serum thyroxine, TRAb, thyroid ultrasound and orbital computed tomography informed diagnoses. This CDR3 region has 17 residues. Germline V gene sequence: CDR1 DFQATT, CDR2 SNEGSKA (reference sequence). Trimming took off 0 bases at V and 8 bases at J, with 25 bases between the two ends. Overall study results and limits: In the blood, most expanded thyroid clonotypes above 0.001 appeared as well.

Sequencing was performed on blood. The chain links TRBV20-1 to TRBJ1-2; tentatively, D is TRBD1 (5 bases). This clonotype originated in a man aged 35 to 55 with Graves' hyperthyroidism. Here the CDR3 DNA reads TGCAGTGCTAGAGACCCTCAGGGCAGTGTAGGGTCATACGGCTACACCTTC. The encoded protein is CSARDPQGSVGSYGYTF.